These 28 T cell receptor beta chains came from one sample sequenced in a study of CD8 T cells in ankylosing spondylitis. Study observations and caveats: Typical of ankylosing spondylitis blood, it appeared, was a TCR beta motif of roughly eight highly homologous variants.

TCRdb reprocessed the 5' RACE reads via MiXCR and lists one record per CDR3 protein. The sample lists a few hundred thousand distinct CDR3 sequences; around 19% were seen once. For these TCRs, the target antigens are not known. The sequencing input was blood, either unsorted or a sorted T cell fraction (not recorded which). The receptors come from a male donor with ankylosing spondylitis.

The chain employs TRBV14 and TRBJ2-1; the D gene is possibly TRBD2 (5 bases). The germline V and J ends were trimmed by 2 bases and 0 bases, with 11 bases remaining between them. The CDR3 covers 16 residues. Germline V gene data show CDR1 as SGHDN and CDR2 as FVKESK. In nucleotides, the CDR3 is TGTGCCAGCAGCCAATGGACCGGACTCTCCTACAATGAGCAGTTCTTC. Translation: CASSQWTGLSYNEQFF.

This clonotype occurred many times. This chain connects TRBV4-1 to TRBJ1-1; D possibly corresponds to TRBD1 (5 bases). This CDR3 comprises 15 residues. V lost 3 bases to trimming and J lost 5 bases, with 16 bases between them. The germline V gene has CDR1 MGHRA and CDR2 YSYEKL. Here the CDR3 reads CASSHRQLSETEAFF. CDR3 sequence (DNA): TGCGCCAGCAGCCACCGACAGCTCTCGGAGACTGAAGCTTTCTTT.

Here the CDR3 DNA reads TGCAGCGTTGAATCGGACAAGAGCTCCTACGAGCAGTACTTC. It codes for CSVESDKSSYEQYF. The chain recombines TRBV29-1 with TRBJ2-7; D is possibly TRBD1 (5 bases). Germline V gene lookup returns CDR1 SQVTM and CDR2 ANQGSEA. V was trimmed by 2 bases and J by 0 bases, leaving 11 bases between them. The CDR3 totals 14 residues.

This clonotype was observed a few times. The V and J genes are TRBV28 and TRBJ2-3, with D tentatively TRBD2 (6 bases). In germline, CDR1 is MDHEN, CDR2 SYDVKM. This CDR3 is 20 amino acids long. V dropped 3 bases and J dropped 0 bases, with 25 bases sitting between them. The CDR3 here is CASSFPGTAPREESTDTQYF. The CDR3 DNA reads TGTGCCAGCAGTTTCCCTGGGACTGCCCCCAGAGAAGAGAGCACAGATACGCAGTATTTT.

CDR3 sequence (DNA): TGTGCCAGCAGTATGGGGACGCCCAATGAGCAGTTCTTC. This sequence encodes CASSMGTPNEQFF. V gene TRBV5-6 combines with J gene TRBJ2-1; D might be TRBD1 or TRBD2, each matching 5 bases. Germline-derived CDR1 and CDR2 are SGHDT and YYEEEE. The CDR3 is made up of 13 amino acids. Trimming left V 5 bases short and J 6 bases short, with 12 bases between.

The V gene is TRBV4-1, the J gene TRBJ2-7; D uncertain. The V end lost 4 bases, the J end lost 3 bases, and 13 bases lay between the germline ends. CDR1 and CDR2 from the germline V gene are MGHRA and YSYEKL. The CDR3 runs to 14 residues. The DNA for the CDR3 is TGCGCCAGCAGCCCTTCCAGAGCCGGCTACGAGCAGTACTTC. Its protein is CASSPSRAGYEQYF.

The table lists this clonotype with a few counts. The V call is TRBV10-3, the J call TRBJ1-5; possible D gene TRBD1, 6 bases. This CDR3 has 14 amino acids. Trimming took off 4 bases at V and 7 bases at J, with 14 bases between the two ends. In germline, CDR1 is ENHRY, CDR2 SYGVKD. The CDR3 protein is CAISANRVMQPQHF. CDR3 DNA sequence: TGTGCCATCAGTGCAAACAGGGTAATGCAGCCCCAGCATTTT.

The V and J genes are TRBV12-3 or TRBV12-4 and TRBJ1-4; D might be TRBD1 (6 bases). Deletions cut 6 bases from V and 8 bases from J, with 16 bases between. The CDR3 is made up of 14 amino acids. In nucleotides, the CDR3 is TGTGCCAGCAGCTCCCGAGGCAGGGGCGAAAAACTGTTTTTT. Translation: CASSSRGRGEKLFF.

This clonotype was counted between two and nine times. The CDR3 DNA reads TGCGCCAGCAGCTTGGAACTAGCGGGGGCGAGCTCCTACGAGCAGTACTTC. As protein: CASSLELAGASSYEQYF. The chain couples TRBV5-1 to TRBJ2-7; 11 nucleotides align to TRBD2. This CDR3 region has 17 residues. Losses at the gene ends were 0 bases for V and 0 bases for J; bases not matched to a gene: 5. CDR1 SGHRS and CDR2 YFSETQ come from the germline V gene.

This clonotype was picked up a small number of times. The V call is TRBV7-3, the J call TRBJ2-1; D is ambiguous. Germline CDR1 and CDR2: SGHTA and FQGTGA. V lost 4 bases and J 8 bases, leaving 9 bases between the germline ends. CDR3 size: 12 residues. CDR3 DNA: TGTGCCAGCAGCTCAGGCTCCGATGAGCAGTTCTTC. Encoded protein: CASSSGSDEQFF.

The rearrangement links TRBV6-1 to TRBJ1-2; D unclear. V was clipped by 3 bases and J by 6 bases, with 17 bases between them. The CDR3 consists of 15 residues. From germline, CDR1 is MNHNS and CDR2 SASEGT. The CDR3 DNA sequence: TGTGCCAGCAGTGACCTCTTGGTCCCCCCTGATGGCTACACCTTC. This sequence encodes CASSDLLVPPDGYTF.

V gene TRBV6-1 combines with J gene TRBJ2-7; 10 nucleotides match TRBD2. V shed 6 bases and J 2 bases; nucleotides not matched to a gene: 10. Germline assignment: CDR1 MNHNS and CDR2 SASEGT. The CDR3 contains 16 residues. DNA of the CDR3: TGTGCCAGCAGAGATGACAGCGGACTAGCGGCCTACGAGCAGTACTTC. This encodes CASRDDSGLAAYEQYF.

This clonotype showed up many times. This chain uses TRBV7-8 with TRBJ2-1; 10 bases map to TRBD2. The V gene's germline CDR1 is SGHVS and CDR2 FQNEAQ. The V gene end was trimmed by 2 bases and the J gene end by 7 bases; junction bases not matched to a gene: 5. The CDR3 runs 15 residues. The CDR3 region is CASSLQRGGRNEQFF. In DNA, the CDR3 is TGTGCCAGCAGCTTACAGCGGGGGGGCCGGAATGAGCAGTTCTTC. Full variable domain (missing parts from reference TRBV7-8 and TRBJ2-1): GAGVSQSPRYKVAKRGQDVALRCDPISGHVSLFWYQQALGQGPEFLTYFQNEAQLDKSGLPSDRFFAERPEGSVSTLKIQRTQQEDSAVYLCASSLQRGGRNEQFFGPGTRLTVL.

The V gene is TRBV6-1, the J gene TRBJ1-1; 8 bases line up with TRBD1. This CDR3 contains 15 residues. V gave up 5 bases and J gave up 3 bases; unmatched junction bases: 8. CDR1 and CDR2 (germline): MNHNS, SASEGT. Here the CDR3 reads CASSQDRGRDTEAFF. The CDR3 DNA follows: TGTGCCAGCAGTCAAGACAGGGGCCGGGACACTGAAGCTTTCTTT.

This clonotype was recorded a few times. The chain has TRBV7-8 and TRBJ2-5, with D uncertain. Germline V gene lookup returns CDR1 SGHVS and CDR2 FQNEAQ. This CDR3 is 15 amino acids long. V was shortened by 1 base and J by 5 bases, with 14 bases between the two germline ends. CDR3: CASSLDSTHVETQYF. DNA for the CDR3: TGTGCCAGCAGCTTAGATTCGACCCATGTGGAGACCCAGTACTTC.

This chain joins TRBV12-3 or TRBV12-4 and TRBJ2-5; D gene ambiguous. The length of the CDR3 is 13 residues. Between the trimmed V and J ends, which lost 6 bases and 4 bases, there was a span of 12 bases. The CDR3 protein is CASRTLGGETQYF. DNA for the CDR3: TGTGCCAGCAGAACATTGGGCGGAGAGACCCAGTACTTC.

The J gene is TRBJ2-1, the V gene TRBV7-3; unclear D gene. The germline V gene encodes CDR1 SGHTA and CDR2 FQGTGA. This CDR3 is 13 amino acids long. Trimming shortened V by 1 base and J by 7 bases, and 8 bases separated the two germline ends. CDR3 sequence: CASSLMDGNEQFF. As DNA, the CDR3 is TGTGCCAGCAGCTTAATGGACGGAAATGAGCAGTTCTTC.

The J gene is TRBJ2-5, the V gene TRBV27; no definite D call. CDR1 MNHEY and CDR2 SMNVEV come from the germline V gene (reference sequence). This CDR3 has 15 residues. With 1 base removed from V and 4 bases from J, the gap between germline ends came to 13 bases. CDR3 region: CASSLWGIDGETQYF. The CDR3 nucleotides are TGTGCCAGCAGTTTATGGGGTATCGATGGAGAGACCCAGTACTTC.

This clonotype was detected only a few times. The chain recombines TRBV5-5 with TRBJ1-4; no definite D call. Germline V gene data show CDR1 as SGHKS and CDR2 as YYEKEE (reference sequence). V shed 3 bases and J shed 3 bases, with 18 bases lying between them. The CDR3 extends over 17 amino acids. CDR3 region: CASSSPGLGVANEKLFF. CDR3 coding DNA: TGTGCCAGCAGCTCGCCGGGCCTCGGAGTGGCTAATGAAAAACTGTTTTTT.

The V gene is TRBV6-2 or TRBV6-3, the J gene TRBJ1-1; unclear D gene. The CDR3 length is 14 residues. V was trimmed by 2 bases and J by 6 bases, leaving 13 bases between them. CDR1 is MNHEY and CDR2 is SVGEGT in the germline V gene. CDR3 DNA sequence: TGTGCCAGCAGTTACCCGGCCCCGGGCGCTGAAGCTTTCTTT. Amino acid sequence: CASSYPAPGAEAFF.

V usage is TRBV3-1 and J usage is TRBJ1-1; no definite D call. This CDR3 has 12 amino acids. Looked up from germline, CDR1 is LGHDT and CDR2 is YNNKEL (reference sequence). Trimming removed 8 bases at V and 0 bases at J, with 7 bases between. The CDR3 DNA reads as TGTGCCAGCCAGTTTATGAACACTGAAGCTTTCTTT. Amino acids: CASQFMNTEAFF.

This chain joins TRBV7-3 and TRBJ2-1; TRBD2 matches at 8 bases. This CDR3 is built from 17 residues. J was trimmed by 8 bases and V by 3 bases; bases with no gene match: 15. Germline V gene lookup returns CDR1 SGHTA and CDR2 FQGTGA. The CDR3 protein is CASSLSKAGAFSDEQFF. The CDR3 region has the DNA TGTGCCAGCAGCTTGTCTAAAGCGGGGGCCTTTTCGGATGAGCAGTTCTTC.

This clonotype was seen a few times. The chain carries TRBV27 and TRBJ2-5; 7 bases are a match to TRBD1. CDR1 MNHEY and CDR2 SMNVEV come from the germline V gene (reference sequence). With V trimmed by 5 bases and J by 4 bases, 7 bases remained unmatched. CDR3 length equals 14 residues. CDR3 bases: TGTGCCAGCAGTCTCGCGAGGGGGCTAGAGACCCAGTACTTC. Protein: CASSLARGLETQYF.

The V call is TRBV28, the J call TRBJ1-1, with D unresolved. V gave up 3 bases and J gave up 9 bases, with 8 bases separating them. Per germline, CDR1 MDHEN and CDR2 SYDVKM. This CDR3 is 11 amino acids long. CDR3 nucleotide sequence: TGTGCCAGCAGTTTTCTTGAGAAAGCTTTCTTT. This encodes CASSFLEKAFF.

This clonotype was observed a handful of times. The chain carries TRBV29-1 and TRBJ2-3, with 8 bases matching TRBD2. The CDR3 extends over 15 amino acids. V shed 5 bases, J shed 6 bases, and the junction held 13 bases outside the gene matches. Germline V gene sequence: CDR1 SQVTM, CDR2 ANQGSEA. In DNA form, the CDR3 reads TGCAGCGTTCTCTTTGAAGCGGGAGTTGGTGATACGCAGTATTTT. It translates to CSVLFEAGVGDTQYF.

The rearrangement uses TRBV20-1 and TRBJ2-3; 7 positions agree with TRBD1. The CDR3 contains 14 residues. Germline V CDR1 and CDR2: DFQATT, SNEGSKA (reference sequence). The junction had 6 bases not matched to a gene; V was cut back by 3 bases and J by 3 bases. The DNA for the CDR3 is TGCAGTGCTAGTGACAGGGAAGGGACAGATACGCAGTATTTT. Encoded protein: CSASDREGTDTQYF.

This clonotype was observed a few times. This chain connects TRBV7-9 to TRBJ1-4; D not resolved. Trimming cost V 4 bases and J 4 bases, with 13 bases left between them. CDR1 and CDR2 (germline): SEHNR, FQNEAQ (reference sequence). The CDR3 length is 15 residues. CDR3 amino acids: CASSYTEALNEKLFF. As DNA, the CDR3 is TGTGCCAGCAGCTATACGGAAGCCCTTAATGAAAAACTGTTTTTT.

This clonotype showed up just a few times. The J gene is TRBJ2-1, the V gene TRBV21-1; TRBD2 was called by the table and not checked on the DNA. TRBV21-1 is noted as a pseudogene. The CDR3 loop spans 15 amino acids. The CDR3 loop is CASSNDSGGFNEQFF. DNA for the CDR3: TGTGCCAGCAGCAACGACAGCGGGGGGTTCAATGAGCAGTTCTTC.